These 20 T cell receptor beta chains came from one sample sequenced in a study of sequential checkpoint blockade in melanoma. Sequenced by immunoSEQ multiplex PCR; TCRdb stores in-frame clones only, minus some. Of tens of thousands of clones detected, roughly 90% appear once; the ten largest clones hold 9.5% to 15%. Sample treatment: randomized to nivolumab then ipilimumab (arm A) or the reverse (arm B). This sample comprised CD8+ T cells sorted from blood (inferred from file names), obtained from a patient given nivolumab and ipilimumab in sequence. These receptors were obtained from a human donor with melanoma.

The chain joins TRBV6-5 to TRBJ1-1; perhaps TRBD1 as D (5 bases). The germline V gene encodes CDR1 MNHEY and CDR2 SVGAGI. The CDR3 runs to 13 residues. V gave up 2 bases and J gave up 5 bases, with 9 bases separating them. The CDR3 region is CASSYLRGTEAFF. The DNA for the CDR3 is TGTGCCAGCAGTTACCTTCGGGGGACTGAAGCTTTCTTT.

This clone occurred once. CDR3 in amino acids: CASSQGLAGGALYEQYF. For the CDR3, the DNA is TGTGCCAGCAGCCAGGGGCTAGCGGGAGGTGCACTCTACGAGCAGTACTTC. The chain is built from TRBV13 and TRBJ2-7; TRBD2 matches at 11 bases. CDR1 and CDR2 (germline): PRHDT, FYEKMQ (reference sequence). The J segment lost 3 bases and the V segment lost 5 bases, leaving 12 bases of the junction unmatched. The length of the CDR3 is 17 residues. The entire variable domain, with the rest obtained from reference TRBV13 and TRBJ2-7, is as follows: AAGVIQSPRHLIKEKRETATLKCYPIPRHDTVYWYQQGPGQDPQFLISFYEKMQSDKGSIPDRFSAQQFSDYHSELNMSSLELGDSALYFCASSQGLAGGALYEQYFGPGTRLTVT.

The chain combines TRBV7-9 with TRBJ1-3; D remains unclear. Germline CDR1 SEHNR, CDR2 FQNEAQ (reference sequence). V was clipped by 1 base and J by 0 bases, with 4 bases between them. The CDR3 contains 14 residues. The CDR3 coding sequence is TGTGCCAGCAGCTTAGTTATCTCTGGAAACACCATATATTTT. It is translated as CASSLVISGNTIYF.

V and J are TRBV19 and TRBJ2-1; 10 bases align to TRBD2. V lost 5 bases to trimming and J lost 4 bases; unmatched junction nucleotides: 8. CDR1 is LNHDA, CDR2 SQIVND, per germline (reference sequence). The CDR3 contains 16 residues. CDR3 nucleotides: TGTGCCAGTAGTGCTATACTAGCGGGAAATTACAATGAGCAGTTCTTC. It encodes CASSAILAGNYNEQFF.

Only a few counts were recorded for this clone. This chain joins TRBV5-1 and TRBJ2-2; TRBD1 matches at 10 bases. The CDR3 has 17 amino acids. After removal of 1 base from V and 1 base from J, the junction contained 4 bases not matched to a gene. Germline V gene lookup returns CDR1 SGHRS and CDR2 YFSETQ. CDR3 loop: CASSLTRTGGNTGELFF. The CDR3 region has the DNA TGCGCCAGCAGCTTGACCCGGACAGGGGGGAACACCGGGGAGCTGTTTTTT.

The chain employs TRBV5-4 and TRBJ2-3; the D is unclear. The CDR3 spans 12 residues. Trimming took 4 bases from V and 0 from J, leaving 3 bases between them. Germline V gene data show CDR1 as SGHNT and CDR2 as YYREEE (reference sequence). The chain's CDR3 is CASSQSTDTQYF. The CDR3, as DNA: TGTGCCAGCAGCCAGAGCACAGATACGCAGTATTTT.

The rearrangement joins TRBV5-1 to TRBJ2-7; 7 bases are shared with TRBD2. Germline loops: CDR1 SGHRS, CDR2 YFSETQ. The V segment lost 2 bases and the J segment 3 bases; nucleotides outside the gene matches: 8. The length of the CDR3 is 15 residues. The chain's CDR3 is CASSLISGNDYEQYF. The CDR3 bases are TGCGCCAGCAGCTTAATCAGCGGGAATGACTACGAGCAGTACTTC.

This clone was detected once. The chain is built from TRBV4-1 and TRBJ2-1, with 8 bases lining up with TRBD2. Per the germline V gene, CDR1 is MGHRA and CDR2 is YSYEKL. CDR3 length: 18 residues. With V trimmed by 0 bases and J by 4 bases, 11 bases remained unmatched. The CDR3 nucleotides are TGCGCCAGCAGCCAAGATAGTAGCGGGAACGGGGGATACAATGAGCAGTTCTTC. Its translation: CASSQDSSGNGGYNEQFF.

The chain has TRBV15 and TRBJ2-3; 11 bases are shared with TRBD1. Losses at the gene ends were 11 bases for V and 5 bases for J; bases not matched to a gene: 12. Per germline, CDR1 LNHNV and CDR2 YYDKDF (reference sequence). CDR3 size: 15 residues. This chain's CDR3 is CASRADRGQRDTQYF. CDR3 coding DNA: TGTGCCTCGCGGGCGGACAGGGGGCAGAGAGATACGCAGTATTTT. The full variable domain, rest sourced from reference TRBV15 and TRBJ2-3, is DAMVIQNPRYQVTQFGKPVTLSCSQTLNHNVMYWYQQKSSQAPKLLFHYYDKDFNNEADTPDNFQSRRPNTSFCFLDIRSPGLGDTAMYLCASRADRGQRDTQYFGPGTRLTVL.

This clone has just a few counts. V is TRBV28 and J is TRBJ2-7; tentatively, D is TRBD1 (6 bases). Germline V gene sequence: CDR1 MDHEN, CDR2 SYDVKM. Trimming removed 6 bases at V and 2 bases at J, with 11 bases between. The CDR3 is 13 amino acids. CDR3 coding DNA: TGTGCCAGCAGGATCGGGACAACCTACGAGCAGTACTTC. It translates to CASRIGTTYEQYF.

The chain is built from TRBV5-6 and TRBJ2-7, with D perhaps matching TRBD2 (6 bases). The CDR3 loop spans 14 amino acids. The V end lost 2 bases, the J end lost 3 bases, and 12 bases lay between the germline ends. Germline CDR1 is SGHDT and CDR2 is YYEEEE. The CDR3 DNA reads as TGTGCCAGCAGCTTTGGGGCGGGGAACTACGAGCAGTACTTC. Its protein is CASSFGAGNYEQYF.

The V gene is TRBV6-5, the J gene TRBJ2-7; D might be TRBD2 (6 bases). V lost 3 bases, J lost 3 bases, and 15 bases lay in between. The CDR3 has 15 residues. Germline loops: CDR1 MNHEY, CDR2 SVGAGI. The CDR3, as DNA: TGTGCCAGCAGTTATTCCCTGTTTAGCGGCTACGAGCAGTACTTC. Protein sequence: CASSYSLFSGYEQYF.

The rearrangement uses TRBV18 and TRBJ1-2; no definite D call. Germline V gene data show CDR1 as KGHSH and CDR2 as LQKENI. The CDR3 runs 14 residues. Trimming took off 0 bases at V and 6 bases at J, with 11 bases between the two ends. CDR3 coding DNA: TGTGCCAGCTCACCACCGGTACCCCTACATGGCTACACCTTC. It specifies CASSPPVPLHGYTF.

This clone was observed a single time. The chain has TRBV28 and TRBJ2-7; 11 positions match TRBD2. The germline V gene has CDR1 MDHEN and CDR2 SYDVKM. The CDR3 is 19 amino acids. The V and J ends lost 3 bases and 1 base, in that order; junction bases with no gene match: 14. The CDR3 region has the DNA TGTGCCAGCAGTTTGGGGGAGATAGCGGGAGGGCCGGGGTCCTACGAGCAGTACTTC. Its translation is CASSLGEIAGGPGSYEQYF.

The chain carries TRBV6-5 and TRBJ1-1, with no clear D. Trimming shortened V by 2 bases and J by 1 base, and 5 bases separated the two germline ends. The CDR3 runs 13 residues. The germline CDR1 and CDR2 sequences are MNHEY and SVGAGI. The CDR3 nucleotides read TGTGCCAGCAGTTACGGAGGGAACACTGAAGCTTTCTTT. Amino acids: CASSYGGNTEAFF.

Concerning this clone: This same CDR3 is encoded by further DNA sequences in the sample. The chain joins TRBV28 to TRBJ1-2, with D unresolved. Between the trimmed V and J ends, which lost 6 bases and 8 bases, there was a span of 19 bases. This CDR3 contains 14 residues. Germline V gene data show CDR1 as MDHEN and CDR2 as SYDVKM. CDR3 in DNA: TGTGCCAGCAGGGAACGGGTCGGATTTATGGGCTACACCTTC. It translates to CASRERVGFMGYTF.

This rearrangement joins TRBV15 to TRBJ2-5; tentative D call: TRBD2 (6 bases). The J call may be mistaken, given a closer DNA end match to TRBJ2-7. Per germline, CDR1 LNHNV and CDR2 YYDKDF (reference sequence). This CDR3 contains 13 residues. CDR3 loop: CATSGSGEPEQYF. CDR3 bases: TGTGCCACCAGCGGTAGCGGAGAGCCCGAGCAGTACTTC.

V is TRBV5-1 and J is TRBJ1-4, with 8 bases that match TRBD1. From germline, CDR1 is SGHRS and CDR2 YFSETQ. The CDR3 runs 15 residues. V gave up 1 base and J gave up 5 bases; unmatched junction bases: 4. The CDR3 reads CASSLPRTGNEKLFF. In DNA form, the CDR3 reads TGCGCCAGCAGCTTGCCAAGGACAGGGAATGAAAAACTGTTTTTT.

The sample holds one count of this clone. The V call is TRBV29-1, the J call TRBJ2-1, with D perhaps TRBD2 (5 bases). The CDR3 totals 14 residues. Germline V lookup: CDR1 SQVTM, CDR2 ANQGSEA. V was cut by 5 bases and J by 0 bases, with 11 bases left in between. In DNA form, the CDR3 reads TGCAGCGTTCCGGGGTTCCTCTCCTACAATGAGCAGTTCTTC. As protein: CSVPGFLSYNEQFF.

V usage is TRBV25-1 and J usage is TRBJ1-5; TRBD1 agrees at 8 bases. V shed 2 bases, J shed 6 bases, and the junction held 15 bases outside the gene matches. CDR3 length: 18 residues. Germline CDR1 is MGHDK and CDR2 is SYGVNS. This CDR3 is CASSEGTGKIAGGQPQHF. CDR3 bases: TGTGCCAGCAGTGAAGGGACAGGAAAGATAGCCGGGGGTCAGCCCCAGCATTTT.